The text below deals with one T cell receptor (beta chain). As yet, its antigen is unknown. A single record per CDR3 protein comes from TCRdb applying MiXCR to the RT-PCR reads. The data show approximately 230,000 distinct CDR3 sequences, 9.5% to 15% seen once. Unmatched junction bases numbered 9, after V lost 5 bases and J lost 5 bases. CDR1 and CDR2 (germline): MDHEN, SYDVKM. CDR3 length: 16 residues. This sample stems from a study of response to subunit inactivated influenza vaccine. The study, taken as a whole, reports: Authors suggested each seasonal influenza vaccination recruits few new T cells.

The sequence derives from a man aged 50-59 years who received an inactivated influenza vaccine. The material sequenced was non-naive T cells sorted from PBMCs, taken 14 to 15 days before vaccination. The chain is built from TRBV28 and TRBJ2-5; TRBD1 matches at 12 bases. This CDR3 reads CASSRRDRGRGETQYF. The CDR3 region has the DNA TGTGCCAGCAGTCGGAGGGACAGGGGGCGCGGGGAGACCCAGTACTTC.